Listed here are 8 T cell receptor beta chains from one sample, sequenced in a study of T cells after yellow fever vaccination. Each CDR3 protein gets one entry after TCRdb re-called the 5' RACE reads with MiXCR. The table records a few hundred thousand distinct CDR3 sequences, roughly a sixth of them present only once. The sample here was PBMCs, taken 4 to 6 days after the first yellow fever vaccination. The receptor set was obtained from a man between 18 and 29 years old who received the YFV17D yellow fever vaccine.

V usage is TRBV6-1 and J usage is TRBJ2-7; either TRBD1 or TRBD2 may supply D (5 bases each). CDR1 and CDR2 (germline): MNHNS, SASEGT. Trimming pared 7 bases from V and 2 bases from J, leaving 15 bases between. This CDR3 comprises 14 residues. In DNA, the CDR3 is TGTGCCAGCAACCGGTGGGACGGCACCTACGAGCAGTACTTC. It encodes CASNRWDGTYEQYF.

The chain carries TRBV6-1 and TRBJ2-7, with D tentatively TRBD1 (5 bases). Per germline, CDR1 MNHNS and CDR2 SASEGT. V lost 6 bases and J lost 6, with 18 bases in between. The CDR3 is made up of 14 amino acids. The CDR3 nucleotides read TGTGCCAGCAGCTCCCTCAGGGAACCCAGCGAGCAGTACGTC. It yields the protein CASSSLREPSEQYV.

J is TRBJ1-6 and V is TRBV20-1; D not resolved. Germline assignment: CDR1 DFQATT and CDR2 SNEGSKA (reference sequence). The CDR3 runs to 13 residues. V gave up 1 base and J gave up 7 bases, with 8 bases separating them. CDR3 DNA sequence: TGCAGTGCTAGAGTGACGGTGAATTCACCCCTCCACTTT. It yields the protein CSARVTVNSPLHF.

The J gene is TRBJ2-3, the V gene TRBV9, with D possibly matching TRBD1 (7 bases). The germline V gene encodes CDR1 SGDLS and CDR2 YYNGEE. V lost 0 bases and J lost 6, with 14 bases in between. This CDR3 contains 15 residues. The CDR3 DNA sequence: TGTGCCAGCAGCGTAGATCCAGGGGGGATCGATACGCAGTATTTT. The encoded protein is CASSVDPGGIDTQYF.

This clonotype was detected a few times. The J gene is TRBJ1-2, the V gene TRBV10-3; D gene ambiguous. Germline V CDR1 and CDR2: ENHRY, SYGVKD. CDR3 size: 11 residues. Trimming cost V 6 bases and J 4 bases, with 6 bases left between them. The CDR3 sequence: CAISAAYGYTF. The DNA for the CDR3 is TGTGCCATCAGCGCAGCCTATGGCTACACCTTC.

This clonotype showed up just a few times. This rearrangement joins TRBV5-5 to TRBJ2-1; D remains unclear. Germline V gene sequence: CDR1 SGHKS, CDR2 YYEKEE (reference sequence). The CDR3 totals 14 residues. Trimming stripped 3 bases from V and 4 bases from J, with 11 bases between. The CDR3 DNA sequence: TGTGCCAGCAGCTCTCAGTCTCCTTACAATGAGCAGTTCTTC. It encodes CASSSQSPYNEQFF.

This sequence joins TRBV7-9 and TRBJ1-4; no clear D gene. The CDR3 totals 14 residues. V was shortened by 1 base and J by 8 bases, with 11 bases between the two germline ends. Germline CDR1 and CDR2: SEHNR and FQNEAQ (reference sequence). CDR3: CASSLGAAREKLFF. CDR3 DNA sequence: TGTGCCAGCAGCTTAGGGGCCGCTAGGGAAAAACTGTTTTTT.

This clonotype has ten or more counts. The gene calls are TRBV6-1 and TRBJ2-2; D is ambiguous. V lost 2 bases and J lost 4, with 5 bases in between. CDR3 length: 13 amino acids. CDR1 is MNHNS and CDR2 is SASEGT in the germline V gene. CDR3: CASSELGTGELFF. The CDR3 DNA follows: TGTGCCAGCAGTGAATTGGGCACCGGGGAGCTGTTTTTT.